The rows below give T cell receptor beta chains drawn from one sample of a study of blood T cell repertoires in COVID-19. Assay: immunoSEQ multiplex PCR; the TCRdb copy retains only in-frame clones and omits some. Of about 130,000 clones in the sample, about four fifths were seen once. Sequencing was performed on peripheral blood. The receptor set was obtained from a human donor in a cohort sampled during active COVID-19. Each CDR3 is given with its conserved first and last residue. Expanded clones get a size class; other rows say once, few or many, or leave the size out.

CDR3	size	V	J
CASSILGGNSPLHF	few	TRBV19	TRBJ1-6
CASNRAQGGETQYF	.	TRBV7-6	TRBJ2-5
CASSALPTRDTQYF	.	TRBV9	TRBJ2-3
CATSGNGTSSYEQYF	once	TRBV24-1	TRBJ2-7
CAWREVLNSPLHF	.	TRBV30	TRBJ1-6
CAISDVGVDTEAFF	few	TRBV10-3	TRBJ1-1
CASSRQGSYEQYF	once	TRBV19	TRBJ2-7
CASSLVRGGHSYNEQFF	.	TRBV13	TRBJ2-1
CAWSAEETQYF	.	TRBV30	TRBJ2-5
CASSPAGPKETQYF	once	TRBV11-2	TRBJ2-5
CASGLYRGYNYGYTF	.	TRBV12-5	TRBJ1-2
CASKQGGDQPQHF	few	TRBV2	TRBJ1-5
CASSSRLAGPYNEQFF	.	TRBV6-6	TRBJ2-1
CAWSVGWGGPSTDTQYF	few	TRBV30	TRBJ2-3
CASSETSYEQYF	.	TRBV3-1/TRBV3-2	TRBJ2-7
CAISEQGFGAFF	.	TRBV10-3	TRBJ1-1
CASSLEISVGGGTDNEQFF	.	TRBV7-6	TRBJ2-1
CAWRLAGGHPYEQYF	.	TRBV30	TRBJ2-7
CASRIGLTHPSEQYF	.	TRBV19	TRBJ2-7
CASSVGTIYEQYF	.	TRBV12-3/TRBV12-4	TRBJ2-7
CASSSRQILQETQYF	.	TRBV5-6	TRBJ2-5
CASSAPRGTSYEQYF	.	TRBV28	TRBJ2-7
CASRITGTASNYGYTF	.	TRBV27	TRBJ1-2
CASSLGSGGSSYEQYF	many	TRBV5-1	TRBJ2-7
CASSHDRGDPYSNQPQHF	once	TRBV7-2	TRBJ1-5
CASSPRNINTGELFF	.	TRBV18	TRBJ2-2
CASRARGLQFQPQHF	.	TRBV6-6	TRBJ1-5
CASSPAGTGAGETQYF	.	TRBV18	TRBJ2-5
CASSLGSGYSGNTIYF	once	TRBV7-6	TRBJ1-3
CASTGGASPSPLHF	.	TRBV5-1	TRBJ1-6
CASSVQTGGLETQYF	.	TRBV19	TRBJ2-5
CASSLGGTVSYEQYF	.	TRBV27	TRBJ2-7
CASSPIRGARKEQFF	.	TRBV6-5	TRBJ2-1
CASSGASGRLTDTQYF	.	TRBV10-1	TRBJ2-3
CASSGQGRTNEKLFF	.	TRBV19	TRBJ1-4
CASSFSDRNSNQPQHF	.	TRBV27	TRBJ1-5
CASSLVVGGVYEQYF	.	TRBV5-5	TRBJ2-7
CASSLSGGRRTDTQYF	.	TRBV27	TRBJ2-3
CASSPGGRLHEQYF	.	TRBV19	TRBJ2-7
CSVAFAPGAAEAFF	.	TRBV29-1	TRBJ1-1
CASRGRRGQPQHF	.	TRBV19	TRBJ1-5
CASSPQLGLNTGELFF	.	TRBV13	TRBJ2-2
CASSPPGQLSYEQYF	.	TRBV18	TRBJ2-7
CASSPSAGPEQYF	.	TRBV14	TRBJ2-7
CASSLNTGELFF	.	TRBV9	TRBJ2-2
CASGTGGATSYEQYF	.	TRBV7-9	TRBJ2-7
CASSHGVSGDWGKNIQYF	.	TRBV4-1	TRBJ2-4
CASSLIRDSNQPQHF	.	TRBV7-8	TRBJ1-5
CASSYQRSTDTQYF	few	TRBV6-5	TRBJ2-3
CASSLMVAGGPSSTDTQYF	.	TRBV7-8	TRBJ2-3
CASSLMGQGRFGANVLTF	.	TRBV27	TRBJ2-6
CASSLEGGSSPLHF	.	TRBV7-9	TRBJ1-6
CATSPGQGAYNEKLFF	.	TRBV15	TRBJ1-4
CASRTGAAGELNTEAFF	.	TRBV7-8	TRBJ1-1
CASSSRGNYGYTF	.	TRBV27	TRBJ1-2
CASSRDRGNTGELFF	.	TRBV5-1	TRBJ2-2
CASSFSDRVYEQYF	few	TRBV7-9	TRBJ2-7
CASSPASGGADTQYF	.	TRBV6-6	TRBJ2-3